These 22 T cell receptor beta chains came from one sample sequenced in a study of T cell responses to AZD1222 COVID-19 vaccine. The table came from immunoSEQ multiplex PCR; TCRdb's copy has only in-frame clones and leaves some out. The sample has 150,000 to 200,000 clones, about 90% seen once. Material: peripheral blood, obtained 28 days after the second AZD1222 dose. The receptors were gathered from an adult who received the AZD1222 COVID-19 vaccine.

V and J are TRBV19 and TRBJ1-5, with D tentatively TRBD1 (6 bases). The V end lost 3 bases, the J end lost 11 bases, and 14 bases lay between the germline ends. Germline V CDR1 and CDR2: LNHDA, SQIVND (reference sequence). CDR3 size: 13 residues. CDR3 DNA: TGTGCCAGTAGTATTCTGGGGGCGAGAGCCCAGCATTTT. It codes for CASSILGARAQHF.

This rearrangement joins TRBV6-6 to TRBJ1-2; D is unresolved. Germline CDR1 is MNHNY and CDR2 is SVGAGI (reference sequence). The CDR3 covers 14 residues. V was cut by 6 bases and J by 4 bases, with 15 bases left in between. CDR3 in amino acids: CASSSGRGGYGYTF. In DNA form, the CDR3 reads TGTGCCAGCAGCTCTGGGCGGGGAGGCTATGGCTACACCTTC.

The chain links TRBV6-1 to TRBJ2-7; a weak D match, TRBD2 (7 bases). The germline V gene has CDR1 MNHNS and CDR2 SASEGT. The CDR3 sequence is 15 residues long. V was clipped by 2 bases and J by 7 bases, with 18 bases between them. The CDR3 nucleotides are TGTGCCAGCAGTGAAACGTGGGGGGGGCTCCGGGAGCAGTACTTC. This sequence encodes CASSETWGGLREQYF.

As DNA, the CDR3 is TGTGCCAGCTCACCTCGACAGGGGGATATAGGTGGCTACACCTTC. Translating gives CASSPRQGDIGGYTF. The chain links TRBV18 to TRBJ1-2; 9 bases agree with TRBD1. Trimming cost V 3 bases and J 7 bases; bases outside gene matches: 9. The CDR3 contains 15 residues. Germline loops: CDR1 KGHSH, CDR2 LQKENI.

V and J are TRBV19 and TRBJ1-4; D ambiguous. V lost 3 bases to trimming and J lost 8 bases, with 13 bases between them. This CDR3 is built from 14 residues. CDR1 LNHDA and CDR2 SQIVND come from the germline V gene (reference sequence). CDR3 loop: CASSISAKYEKLFF. The CDR3 DNA sequence: TGTGCCAGTAGTATCTCGGCGAAGTACGAAAAACTGTTTTTT.

The rearrangement joins TRBV7-9 to TRBJ2-1; TRBD2 agrees at 16 bases. The CDR3 is 18 residues long. CDR1 SEHNR and CDR2 FQNEAQ come from the germline V gene (reference sequence). With 4 bases clipped from V and 3 bases from J, the junction kept 6 bases outside the gene matches. The CDR3 region is CASSSGTSGGANYNEQFF. CDR3 bases: TGTGCCAGCAGCTCCGGGACTAGCGGGGGGGCCAACTACAATGAGCAGTTCTTC.

This chain connects TRBV4-1 to TRBJ2-3, with unresolved D. The length of the CDR3 is 14 residues. Trimming took off 5 bases at V and 2 bases at J, with 11 bases between the two ends. Germline CDR1 is MGHRA and CDR2 is YSYEKL. CDR3 loop: CASSLVGNTDTQYF. For the CDR3, the DNA is TGCGCCAGCAGCTTAGTAGGGAACACAGATACGCAGTATTTT.

The genes are TRBV2 and TRBJ1-2; D is perhaps TRBD1 (5 bases). CDR1 SNHLY and CDR2 FYNNEI come from the germline V gene. Trimming took 7 bases from V and 8 from J, leaving 20 bases between them. This CDR3 is 14 amino acids long. Written as DNA, the CDR3 is TGTGCCAGCACTGATGGTAGGTCAGGGAGAGGCTACACCTTC. Amino acid sequence: CASTDGRSGRGYTF.

The chain carries TRBV4-1 and TRBJ1-5, with D perhaps matching TRBD1 (5 bases). Germline-derived CDR1 and CDR2 are MGHRA and YSYEKL. V was clipped by 1 base and J by 0 bases, with 7 bases between them. The CDR3 loop spans 15 amino acids. The CDR3 loop reads CASSQAGGSNQPQHF. DNA of the CDR3: TGCGCCAGCAGCCAAGCGGGGGGTAGCAATCAGCCCCAGCATTTT.

This chain connects TRBV6-1 to TRBJ1-5; D is uncertain. The germline V and J ends were trimmed by 1 base and 2 bases, with 0 bases remaining between them. The CDR3 has 12 residues. Germline-derived CDR1 and CDR2 are MNHNS and SASEGT. The CDR3 nucleotides read TGTGCCAGCAGTGAAGGCAATCAGCCCCAGCATTTT. Its protein product is CASSEGNQPQHF.

The chain uses TRBV7-8 and TRBJ1-3; D gene ambiguous. Germline V gives CDR1 SGHVS, CDR2 FQNEAQ. V lost 1 base to trimming and J lost 2 bases, with 12 bases between them. The CDR3 loop spans 16 amino acids. In nucleotides, the CDR3 is TGTGCCAGCAGCTTAGACCGGGGAAGCCCTGGAAACACCATATATTTT. Its protein product is CASSLDRGSPGNTIYF.

The chain employs TRBV5-4 and TRBJ2-3; D tentatively reads TRBD1 or TRBD2 (5 bases each). This CDR3 is built from 16 residues. The V gene's germline CDR1 is SGHNT and CDR2 YYREEE (reference sequence). V was shortened by 3 bases and J by 0 bases, with 14 bases between the two germline ends. CDR3 region: CASSSGGAPSTDTQYF. The CDR3 coding sequence is TGTGCCAGCAGCTCTGGGGGAGCACCTAGCACAGATACGCAGTATTTT.

The chain uses TRBV3-1 (or the pseudogene TRBV3-2) and TRBJ2-1; 8 bases map to TRBD1. Trimming cost V 4 bases and J 3 bases; bases outside gene matches: 5. The CDR3 runs 15 residues. Germline loops: CDR1 LGHDT, CDR2 YNNKEL (reference sequence). CDR3 sequence: CASSPYRGFYNEQFF. The DNA for the CDR3 is TGTGCCAGCAGCCCTTACAGGGGGTTCTACAATGAGCAGTTCTTC.

J is TRBJ1-1 and V is TRBV5-1, with D possibly TRBD1 on 5 matching bases. V was clipped by 4 bases and J by 3 bases, with 13 bases between them. The CDR3 extends over 14 amino acids. Germline V gene lookup returns CDR1 SGHRS and CDR2 YFSETQ. The CDR3 reads CASSTQVGDTEAFF. DNA for the CDR3: TGCGCCAGCAGCACACAGGTGGGGGACACTGAAGCTTTCTTT.

The count of this clone is one. The chain joins TRBV6-5 to TRBJ1-1; TRBD1 agrees at 9 bases. CDR3 length equals 14 residues. The V and J ends lost 5 bases and 4 bases, in that order; junction bases with no gene match: 5. The germline V gene has CDR1 MNHEY and CDR2 SVGAGI. Here the CDR3 DNA reads TGTGCCAGCAGTCGGACAGGGGAGGTCACTGAAGCTTTCTTT. Translated, it gives CASSRTGEVTEAFF.

The chain carries TRBV18 and TRBJ2-7; D is perhaps TRBD2 (7 bases). The CDR3 runs 13 residues. Between the trimmed V and J ends, which lost 5 bases and 6 bases, there was a span of 14 bases. Germline CDR1 and CDR2: KGHSH and LQKENI. In nucleotides, the CDR3 is TGTGCCAGCTCATCAAGGGGGGGTTCCGAGCAGTACTTC. It translates to CASSSRGGSEQYF.

The genes are TRBV5-1 and TRBJ1-1; 7 bases are shared with TRBD1. With V trimmed by 2 bases and J by 6 bases, 1 base remained unmatched. The CDR3 is made up of 12 amino acids. Germline V gives CDR1 SGHRS, CDR2 YFSETQ. DNA for the CDR3: TGCGCCAGCAGCTTAGGGGGCCCTGAAGCTTTCTTT. It encodes CASSLGGPEAFF.

The V call is TRBV12-3 or TRBV12-4, the J call TRBJ1-2; D remains ambiguous. The CDR3 sequence is 13 residues long. V lost 2 bases, J lost 4 bases, and 8 bases lay in between. CDR3 nucleotides: TGTGCCAGCAGTTTAAGCGTCAGCTATGGCTACACCTTC. It codes for CASSLSVSYGYTF.

The J gene is TRBJ1-1, the V gene TRBV7-8, with 7 bases fitting TRBD1. This CDR3 has 14 residues. V shed 3 bases, J shed 3 bases, and the junction held 4 bases outside the gene matches. In germline, CDR1 is SGHVS, CDR2 FQNEAQ. CDR3 loop: CASSFSQGDTEAFF. The DNA of the CDR3 is TGTGCCAGCAGCTTCTCCCAGGGGGACACTGAAGCTTTCTTT. The whole variable domain, remainder taken from reference TRBV7-8 and TRBJ1-1, is GAGVSQSPRYKVAKRGQDVALRCDPISGHVSLFWYQQALGQGPEFLTYFQNEAQLDKSGLPSDRFFAERPEGSVSTLKIQRTQQEDSAVYLCASSFSQGDTEAFFGQGTRLTVV.

The V call is TRBV6-5, the J call TRBJ2-7, with unresolved D. The CDR3 runs 15 residues. The V end was cut by 0 bases, the J end by 3 bases, with 12 bases between. Looked up from germline, CDR1 is MNHEY and CDR2 is SVGAGI. The CDR3 protein is CASSYSGSAGYEQYF. Here the CDR3 DNA reads TGTGCCAGCAGTTACTCAGGGTCGGCCGGCTACGAGCAGTACTTC.

V and J are TRBV6-1 and TRBJ2-7; D gene ambiguous. CDR1 is MNHNS, CDR2 SASEGT, per germline. V was cut by 1 base and J by 2 bases, with 12 bases left in between. This CDR3 region has 15 residues. The CDR3 loop reads CASSEGLLIPYEQYF. As DNA, the CDR3 is TGTGCCAGCAGTGAAGGACTCCTAATTCCCTACGAGCAGTACTTC.

As regards this clone: This sample also contains other DNA sequences that code for the same CDR3. The chain joins TRBV3-1 (or the pseudogene TRBV3-2) to TRBJ1-5; D perhaps matches TRBD1 (5 bases). The CDR3 contains 14 residues. Per germline, CDR1 LGHDT and CDR2 YNNKEL (reference sequence). Trimming removed 1 base from V and 6 bases from J, with 10 bases in between. In nucleotides, the CDR3 is TGTGCCAGCAGCCAAGGTCGGGGCGGTCAGCCCCAGCATTTT. The encoded protein is CASSQGRGGQPQHF.